Presented here are 14 T cell receptor beta chains from one specimen sequenced in a study of response to subunit inactivated influenza vaccine. TCRdb recomputed calls from the RT-PCR reads with MiXCR, one row per CDR3 protein. The sample lists about 780,000 distinct CDR3 sequences, approximately 17% occurring once. The starting material was PBMCs from blood, obtained less than 6 days after vaccination. Receptors originate from a man aged 50-60 years who received an inactivated influenza vaccine.

The chain has TRBV4-2 and TRBJ2-7, with D possibly TRBD1 on 6 matching bases. This CDR3 comprises 15 residues. Germline CDR1 LGHNA, CDR2 YNFKEQ. V was trimmed by 1 base and J by 2 bases, leaving 12 bases between them. For the CDR3, the DNA is TGTGCCAGCAGCCAAGTGCAAGCAGGGGCCTACGAGCAGTACTTC. Protein: CASSQVQAGAYEQYF.

This clonotype has a handful of counts. The CDR3 is CATSAGQETQYF. DNA of the CDR3: TGTGCCACCTCGGCAGGGCAAGAGACCCAGTACTTC. The chain combines TRBV15 with TRBJ2-5; D may be TRBD1 (5 bases). This CDR3 has 12 amino acids. The V and J ends lost 8 bases and 2 bases respectively, with 9 bases between them. CDR1 is LNHNV and CDR2 is YYDKDF in the germline V gene (reference sequence).

In its sample, this clonotype was seen a few times. In nucleotides, the CDR3 is TGTGCCAGCAGTTACTTTCTACATAAACGGAACACCGGGGAGCTGTTTTTT. It translates to CASSYFLHKRNTGELFF. The chain employs TRBV6-2 or TRBV6-3 and TRBJ2-2; D gene uncertain. CDR3 size: 17 residues. V was shortened by 1 base and J by 1 base, with 13 bases between the two germline ends. Germline V gives CDR1 MNHEY, CDR2 SVGEGT.

This chain connects TRBV5-1 to TRBJ2-1; no definite D call. The CDR3 is 14 residues long. The germline CDR1 and CDR2 sequences are SGHRS and YFSETQ. Trimming took 7 bases from V and 6 from J, leaving 17 bases between them. CDR3 loop: CASRMEPSLNEQFF. For the CDR3, the DNA is TGCGCCAGCCGGATGGAACCATCTCTCAATGAGCAGTTCTTC.

This clonotype has a count of ten or more. The V and J genes are TRBV24-1 and TRBJ1-5, with unresolved D. The germline V gene has CDR1 KGHDR and CDR2 SFDVKD. Trimming took 4 bases from V and 6 from J, leaving 6 bases between them. The CDR3 consists of 12 residues. The CDR3 spells CATSEWGQPQHF. CDR3 nucleotides: TGTGCCACCAGTGAGTGGGGTCAGCCCCAGCATTTT.

This clonotype came up many times. The junction departs from the called germline gene at one end, perhaps through a read error. The J gene is TRBJ2-1, the V gene TRBV5-1; no definite D call. The CDR3 covers 11 residues. Germline assignment: CDR1 SGHRS and CDR2 YFSETQ. CDR3 nucleotides: TGCGCCAGCAGCTCCTCCAATGAGCAGTTCTTC. This encodes CASSSSNEQFF.

The chain employs TRBV7-9 and TRBJ2-6; D not resolved. Trimming pared 8 bases from V and 4 bases from J, leaving 6 bases between. The CDR3 runs to 12 residues. Germline values: CDR1 SEHNR, CDR2 FQNEAQ (reference sequence). The CDR3 loop reads CASPTGANVLTF. DNA for the CDR3: TGTGCCAGCCCCACGGGGGCCAACGTCCTGACTTTC.

CDR3 region: CASSLPGVPGELFF. The CDR3 DNA follows: TGTGCCAGCAGTTTGCCCGGGGTTCCCGGGGAGCTGTTTTTT. This chain links TRBV28 with TRBJ2-2; a possible D gene is TRBD2 (5 bases). This CDR3 is 14 amino acids long. Looked up from germline, CDR1 is MDHEN and CDR2 is SYDVKM. With 3 bases removed from V and 6 bases from J, the gap between germline ends came to 11 bases.

The chain employs TRBV6-1 and TRBJ1-2; no firm D call. CDR1 is MNHNS and CDR2 is SASEGT in the germline V gene. This CDR3 is built from 13 residues. Trimming took off 6 bases at V and 4 bases at J, with 12 bases between the two ends. CDR3 nucleotide sequence: TGTGCCAGCAGCAACGGACGGTCCTATGGCTACACCTTC. Translating it yields CASSNGRSYGYTF.

The genes are TRBV11-2 and TRBJ2-3, with 7 bases lining up with TRBD2. Germline V gene data show CDR1 as SGHAT and CDR2 as FQNNGV. This CDR3 is built from 17 residues. With V trimmed by 4 bases and J by 5 bases, 15 bases remained unmatched. CDR3 DNA: TGTGCCAGCAGCTCGTTGGGGGGGATAATCACACGAGATACGCAGTATTTT. It codes for CASSSLGGIITRDTQYF.

V usage is TRBV5-1 and J usage is TRBJ2-7; 7 bases match TRBD2. Germline V gene sequence: CDR1 SGHRS, CDR2 YFSETQ. This CDR3 has 13 residues. Unmatched junction bases numbered 4, after V lost 4 bases and J lost 3 bases. The CDR3 region is CASSPPSGYEQYF. CDR3 in DNA: TGCGCCAGCAGCCCCCCTAGCGGCTACGAGCAGTACTTC. Variable domain in full (rest from reference TRBV5-1 and TRBJ2-7): KAGVTQTPRYLIKTRGQQVTLSCSPISGHRSVSWYQQTPGQGLQFLFEYFSETQRNKGNFPGRFSGRQFSNSRSEMNVSTLELGDSALYLCASSPPSGYEQYFGPGTRLTVT.

This clonotype has a handful of counts. V usage is TRBV6-1 and J usage is TRBJ2-2, with D uncertain. V was cut by 7 bases and J by 1 base, with 16 bases left in between. This CDR3 comprises 16 residues. The germline CDR1 and CDR2 sequences are MNHNS and SASEGT. The CDR3 sequence is CASTLRQMVNTGELFF. For the CDR3, the DNA is TGTGCCAGCACCCTACGGCAGATGGTGAACACCGGGGAGCTGTTTTTT.

V and J are TRBV20-1 and TRBJ2-7, with D uncertain. Germline lookup yields CDR1 DFQATT and CDR2 SNEGSKA (reference sequence). The length of the CDR3 is 14 residues. V shed 1 base and J shed 1 base, with 11 bases lying between them. In DNA form, the CDR3 reads TGCAGTGCTAGAGGTCGACATAAATCCTACGAGCAGTACTTC. This codes for CSARGRHKSYEQYF.

The table lists this clonotype with a few counts. The chain employs TRBV12-3 or TRBV12-4 and TRBJ2-1, with 8 bases that match TRBD2. V trimming: 2 bases; J trimming: 10 bases; junction bases outside the gene matches: 10. This CDR3 has 15 residues. CDR3 region: CASSLSPGSGGEQFF. The DNA of the CDR3 is TGTGCCAGCAGTTTAAGCCCCGGCTCGGGAGGGGAGCAGTTCTTC.